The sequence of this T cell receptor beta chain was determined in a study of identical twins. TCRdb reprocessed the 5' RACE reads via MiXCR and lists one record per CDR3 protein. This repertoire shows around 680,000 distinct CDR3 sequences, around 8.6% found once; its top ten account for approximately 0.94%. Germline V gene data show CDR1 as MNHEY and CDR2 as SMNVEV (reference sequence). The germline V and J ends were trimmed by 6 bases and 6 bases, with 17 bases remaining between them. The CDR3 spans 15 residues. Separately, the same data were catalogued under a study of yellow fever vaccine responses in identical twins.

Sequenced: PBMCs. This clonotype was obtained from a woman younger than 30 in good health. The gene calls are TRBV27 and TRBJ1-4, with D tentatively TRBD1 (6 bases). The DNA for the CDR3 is TGTGCCAGCAGACCGACGTGGTCAGGGGATGAAAAACTGTTTTTT. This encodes CASRPTWSGDEKLFF.